This T cell receptor (beta chain) was retrieved from a study of cytomegalovirus exposure and HLA in healthy donors (dated by TCRdb to 2016 to 2017). Describing the broader study: According to an earlier analysis of a few hundred of the donors, about 179 million T cells yielded roughly 100 million unique TCR beta sequences and approximately 300 Gb of sequence data. All discovery cohort repertoires had been generated using a single sequencing platform. Using immunosequencing, the study profiled T cell repertoires from approximately 700 subjects and related those repertoires to cytomegalovirus serostatus. The genetic ancestry cluster associated with self-reported Caucasian donors included 81% of the roughly 400 genotyped donors. Typing coverage differed by locus: A, B, C, DRB1 and DQB1 were typed in roughly 629-630 donors, DQA1 in 522, DPA1 in approximately 610, and DPB1 in 472. In an earlier analysis of roughly 600 of the donors, high-throughput TCR beta sequencing was used to judge whether each TCR beta V gene segment behaved as functional or pseudogenic. Among a few hundred genotyped donors of the cohort, an average of about 240,000 unique TCR beta nucleotide sequences were sequenced per donor, around 20% of them non-productive. The later analysis used no new phenotypic data to find candidate immune exposures, relying instead on TCR beta sequences and their occurrence across donors. To study patterns of TCR occurrence, a later analysis re-analyzed previously published TCR beta repertoires from several hundred donors and added high-resolution HLA genotyping. An early release covering just under 650 HLA-typed donors comprised roughly 300 gigabases of sequencing data and approximately 85 million unique TCR sequences. The study aimed to test whether signatures of past pathogen exposure could be identified by cataloging public T cell receptors. A separate validation cohort of about 110 different subjects was used in addition to the 666-subject first cohort. Four to six DR-DQ haplotypes were handled as single units for association and clustering because linkage in the cohort was strong. Donor age, sex, ethnicity and CMV serostatus were collected together with the repertoire data. HLA typing included class I and class II loci at four-digit resolution. In a later genetic analysis, genome-wide SNP genotypes for about three fifths of the 666 donors were used, and that subset was treated as a discovery cohort. To predict cytomegalovirus infection status, the study combined high-throughput TCR immunosequencing, statistical association of individual TCRs with disease status, and machine learning. What the work shows at the level of the full study, not this receptor alone: A further reported finding was that TCR beta sequences accurately predicted the HLA-A and HLA-B alleles for most subjects in the first cohort. Three of the identified cytomegalovirus-associated TCR beta chains were confirmed in vitro to be specific for cytomegalovirus antigens. The study listed 164 TCR beta chains as associated with cytomegalovirus. Assigning TCR associations to individual alleles was difficult when HLA alleles, especially DR and DQ, strongly co-occurred. A later analysis reported that several top co-occurrence clusters appeared linked to parvovirus B19, influenza, CMV and Epstein-Barr virus. Most CMV-associated TCR beta chains appeared to be HLA-restricted in a later analysis, and the HLA associations seemed to be driven largely by CMV exposure. A cluster of highly shared sequence variants was judged likely to represent a technical artifact of the sequencing pipeline. In a later analysis, HLA-associated TCR beta chains showed more clonal expansion and lower generation probabilities than non-associated chains that were equally common. Because HLA typing was unavailable for some donors at each locus, only the typed subset was used in association tests. Linkage disequilibrium might explain the correlated functional status among segregating V segments, but an unknown experimental factor could not be excluded. In an earlier analysis of more than 500 of the donors, most TCR beta V segments appeared in productive rearrangements about 87% or about 30% of the time, broadly matching IMGT annotations. A later genetic analysis reported fewer N-insertions in productive TCRs among donors in an Asian-associated ancestry cluster than the roughly 700-donor mean. Some IMGT-functional V segments, including TRBV6-2 and TRBV6-3, could not be told apart with the 87-base-pair reads, so those segments were excluded. The only immune exposure information available for the cohort was CMV serostatus. Roughly 15 rarely observed V segments, including chromosome 9 orphons, were excluded from the earlier analysis of some 590 of the donors because counts were too low. A later analysis associated around 16,000 TCR beta sequences with specific HLA alleles at a false discovery rate of 0.05. Cytomegalovirus status was reported to be diagnosed by the classifier with high specificity and sensitivity in both the original and validation cohorts. The authors suggested that the approach could potentially be generalized to other disease states and immunological phenotypes. A later genetic analysis associated a missense DCLRE1C variant with V-gene and J-gene trimming of TCR beta chains, and an independent cohort replicated the association. In a later analysis, TCR association rates were found to vary across HLA loci, with the most associated TCRs seen for DRB1 alleles and the fewest for HLA-C alleles. In this cohort, only TCR beta chains were sequenced, and detectable features were limited by the absence of alpha or paired-chain data. Most TCR sequences were observed very rarely across donors, whereas some public TCRs were present in many individuals. Presence/absence analyses assumed roughly uniform sequencing depth across donors, an assumption that may not hold.

Comment on this clone: What antigen it recognizes has not been identified. Per-base quality was not reported, and no clone a single base away is much larger than it.

The cohort comprised 666 healthy bone marrow donors. At the time of sampling, every cohort member was nominally healthy, though immune exposures that went unrecorded were likely present. The donor was CMV seronegative and belonged to the group of over 350 seronegative cohort members. A peripheral blood sample was collected from each donor, and TCR beta sequencing was performed on peripheral blood mononuclear cells. Genomic DNA was extracted from the blood cell samples with the Qiagen DNeasy Blood Extraction Kit. Receptor amplification or capture employed the immunoSEQ multiplex PCR assay. The multiplex PCR relied on a mix of 60 forward primers for TCR Vbeta segments and 13 reverse primers for TCR Jbeta segments. A multiplex PCR assay on genomic DNA amplified the CDR3 region of rearranged TCR beta genes. The Illumina HiSeq System was used to sequence the amplified TCR beta libraries as 87-base-pair reads. Under the source paper's analysis protocol: Across the 500 to 850 repertoires, a later analysis counted roughly 84 million unique TCR beta chains, approximately 12 million of which were shared by at least two donors. A nearest-neighbor algorithm error-corrected the raw reads and collapsed the reads into unique sequences, merging closely related sequences to remove PCR and sequencing errors. V, D and J gene segments were assigned by aligning CDR3 sequences to IMGT reference sequences. For a sequence to be retained, at least a six-nucleotide match to both a V gene segment and a J gene segment was required. Rearrangements were called productive when the CDR3 lacked stop codons and stayed in frame with V and J; all others were non-productive. CDR3 was defined by IMGT convention, running from the second conserved V-encoded cysteine to the conserved J-encoded phenylalanine. In an earlier analysis of roughly 610 of the donors, sequences lacking an unambiguous match to a single V gene segment were excluded. In an earlier analysis of some 590 of the donors, a V segment was called functional when productive rearrangements were above 56.7%, and segregating when the standard deviation between donors exceeded 5%. A statistical classification framework was built for diagnosing cytomegalovirus status from the catalog of TCR beta chain sequences. V and J gene assignment, in a later analysis, came from comparing TCR nucleotide sequences with IMGT/GENE-DB human TR gene sequences. Using the TCRdist pipeline, a later analysis assigned CDR3 sequences along with most-parsimonious VDJ recombination scenarios. In a later analysis, every TCR beta chain was defined by the combination of its CDR3 amino acid sequence and its V-gene family, and reads without a unique V-gene family were dropped. As a way to deal with suspected cross-contamination and a sequencing artifact, a later analysis dropped 450 to 600 nucleotide sequences that were highly shared and had low generation probability. For each public chain, a later analysis derived a clonal expansion index from normalized ranks of inferred template counts within each repertoire. Generation probabilities in a later analysis came from a VDJ recombination model fitted to out-of-frame rearrangements, and those results were checked against IGoR. In a later analysis, hypergeometric tests were used to score TCR-TCR, TCR-HLA and TCR-CMV co-occurrence, with a repertoire-size bias correction applied to TCR pairs. In a later analysis, false discovery rates were estimated by permuting HLA or CMV assignments 20 times. In a later analysis, co-occurring TCRs were grouped with DBSCAN, and TCRdist sequence similarity was added when clustering was performed within HLA-allele-positive subsets. Co-occurrence clustering excluded repertoires with fewer than 30,000 or more than 120,000 public chains, plus five with anomalous nucleotide sharing. TCRdb holds this immuneACCESS table with in-frame rearrangements only. Some clones are missing; in checked studies, unresolved V genes explain under half, and the rest has no known cause. D and trimming were read from the DNA, whereas the V and J calls and clone size are those reported in that table. In all, the sample holds 140,000 or so clones, and about 80% of those were seen once. The ten largest clones add up to approximately 4.1% of the sample.

Looking up the germline V gene yields CDR1 SGDLS and CDR2 YYNGEE. The trim is 7 bases for V and 8 bases for J, with a gap of 12 bases between the germline ends. The CDR3 has 11 amino acids, counting the end cysteine and phenylalanine. The CDR3 DNA has 33 bases and is translated from base 1. The chain is encoded by TRBV9 joined to TRBJ1-2; the D gene is not confidently resolved. Sequencing was carried out using PBMCs. The TCR originated in a man aged 40-49 years in good health and CMV-seronegative. The nucleotide sequence is TGTGCCAGCGGACCGGCGGGCGGCTACACCTTC. This translates into CASGPAGGYTF.